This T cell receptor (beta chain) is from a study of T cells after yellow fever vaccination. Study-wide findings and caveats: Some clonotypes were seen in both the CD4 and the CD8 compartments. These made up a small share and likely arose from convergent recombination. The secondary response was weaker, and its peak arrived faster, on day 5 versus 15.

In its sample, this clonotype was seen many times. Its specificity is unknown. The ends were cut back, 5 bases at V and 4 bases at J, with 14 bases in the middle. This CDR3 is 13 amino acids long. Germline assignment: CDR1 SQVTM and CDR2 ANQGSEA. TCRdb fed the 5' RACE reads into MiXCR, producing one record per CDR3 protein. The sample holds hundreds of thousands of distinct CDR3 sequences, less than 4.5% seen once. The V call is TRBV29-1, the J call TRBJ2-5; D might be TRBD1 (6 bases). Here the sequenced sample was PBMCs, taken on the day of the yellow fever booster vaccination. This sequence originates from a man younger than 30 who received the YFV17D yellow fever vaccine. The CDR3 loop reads CSVCVGAGETQYF. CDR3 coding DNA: TGCAGCGTTTGTGTGGGGGCCGGAGAGACCCAGTACTTC. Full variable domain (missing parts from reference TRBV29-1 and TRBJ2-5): SAVISQKPSRDICQRGTSLTIQCQVDSQVTMMFWYRQQPGQSLTLIATANQGSEATYESGFVIDKFPISRPNLTFSTLTVSNMSPEDSSIYLCSVCVGAGETQYFGPGTRLLVL.